This entry lists 28 T cell receptor beta chains sequenced from one sample in a study of blood T cell repertoires in COVID-19. Only in-frame clones appear in the TCRdb table, and some are missing; sequencing was by immunoSEQ multiplex PCR. The table lists hundreds of thousands of clones, 85% of them singletons. The sample comprised peripheral blood. Every receptor here comes from a woman between 18 and 29 years old with acute or convalescent COVID-19.

This sequence joins TRBV4-2 and TRBJ2-7; D is possibly TRBD1 (6 bases). V was shortened by 4 bases and J by 2 bases, with 15 bases between the two germline ends. Germline V CDR1 and CDR2: LGHNA, YNFKEQ. The CDR3 consists of 15 residues. The CDR3 loop is CASSPRDTGPYEQYF. As DNA, the CDR3 is TGTGCCAGCAGCCCCCGGGACACAGGTCCCTACGAGCAGTACTTC.

This clone appeared many times. The chain couples TRBV21-1 to TRBJ2-2; TRBD2 is the table's D call and was not checked against the DNA. TRBV21-1 constitutes a pseudogene. This CDR3 spans 16 amino acids. The CDR3 sequence is CASSAIDFANTGELFF. CDR3 nucleotide sequence: TGTGCCAGCAGCGCCATAGACTTCGCGAACACCGGGGAGCTGTTTTTT.

This sequence joins TRBV18 and TRBJ1-3, with 8 bases identical to TRBD1. J lost 3 bases, V lost 3 bases, and 4 bases had no gene match. The CDR3 has 15 amino acids. Germline CDR1 KGHSH, CDR2 LQKENI. CDR3 in amino acids: CASSPNRGNGNTIYF. The CDR3 DNA is TGTGCCAGCTCACCTAACAGGGGGAATGGAAACACCATATATTTT.

The chain uses TRBV6-5 and TRBJ1-4, with D unclear. The CDR3 runs to 14 residues. The germline V gene has CDR1 MNHEY and CDR2 SVGAGI. The ends were cut back, 6 bases at V and 7 bases at J, with 15 bases in the middle. CDR3 in amino acids: CASRGSPEAEKLFF. The CDR3 coding sequence is TGTGCCAGCAGGGGTAGCCCGGAAGCTGAAAAACTGTTTTTT.

This clone was seen only a few times. The sample holds other DNA sequences that translate to the same CDR3. The genes are TRBV5-1 and TRBJ1-5; 9 nucleotides agree with TRBD1. Germline CDR1 and CDR2: SGHRS and YFSETQ. J gave up 5 bases and V 4 bases, and 4 bases lay outside the gene matches. The CDR3 has 14 amino acids. The chain's CDR3 is CASSLGQGDQPQHF. The CDR3 coding sequence is TGCGCCAGCAGCCTGGGACAGGGCGATCAGCCCCAGCATTTT.

The genes are TRBV7-9 and TRBJ1-1; no firm D call. The germline V gene has CDR1 SEHNR and CDR2 FQNEAQ (reference sequence). Trimming took off 5 bases at V and 5 bases at J, with 9 bases between the two ends. The CDR3 runs 12 residues. CDR3 bases: TGTGCCAGCAGCCCACTGCGAACTGAAGCTTTCTTT. As protein: CASSPLRTEAFF.

V and J are TRBV9 and TRBJ1-1, with D possibly matching TRBD1 (5 bases). Germline V gene sequence: CDR1 SGDLS, CDR2 YYNGEE. V lost 4 bases, J lost 2 bases, and 18 bases lay in between. CDR3 length: 16 residues. The CDR3 sequence is CASSSGWGTGNTEAFF. In nucleotides, the CDR3 is TGTGCCAGCAGCTCCGGGTGGGGCACAGGAAACACTGAAGCTTTCTTT.

This sequence joins TRBV15 and TRBJ1-6; 11 bases map to TRBD1. This CDR3 spans 15 amino acids. Germline trimming cut 3 bases from V and 6 bases from J; bases unmatched to any gene: 1. In germline, CDR1 is LNHNV, CDR2 YYDKDF (reference sequence). The CDR3 reads CATSSGTGGNSPLHF. CDR3 sequence (DNA): TGTGCCACCAGCAGCGGGACAGGGGGTAATTCACCCCTCCACTTT.

The V call is TRBV30, the J call TRBJ1-2; the D is unclear. Germline V lookup: CDR1 GTSNPN, CDR2 SVGIG (reference sequence). The V and J ends lost 1 base and 0 bases respectively, with 12 bases between them. The CDR3 loop spans 15 amino acids. The CDR3 nucleotides are TGTGCCTGGAGTGGGGGAGGTGATCCTAACTATGGCTACACCTTC. It translates to CAWSGGGDPNYGYTF.

In DNA form, the CDR3 reads TGTGCCAGTAGTACCTCCGGGGGGGGGAGGAATGAGCAGTTCTTC. It codes for CASSTSGGGRNEQFF. This chain connects TRBV19 to TRBJ2-1, with 8 bases identical to TRBD2. Trimming cost V 4 bases and J 7 bases; bases outside gene matches: 9. CDR1 is LNHDA and CDR2 is SQIVND in the germline V gene (reference sequence). This CDR3 is 15 amino acids long.

The chain couples TRBV5-1 to TRBJ1-3; D is undetermined. CDR1 and CDR2 (germline): SGHRS, YFSETQ. The V end lost 1 base, the J end lost 3 bases, and 5 bases lay between the germline ends. The length of the CDR3 is 13 residues. In DNA, the CDR3 is TGCGCCAGCAGCTTGACTCTTGGAAACACCATATATTTT. It yields the protein CASSLTLGNTIYF.

The V call is TRBV2, the J call TRBJ2-5, with D maybe TRBD1 (5 bases). This CDR3 comprises 13 residues. The V gene's germline CDR1 is SNHLY and CDR2 FYNNEI. Trimming removed 7 bases from V and 4 bases from J, with 13 bases in between. The DNA of the CDR3 is TGTGCCAGCACGGACATTCAGGCAGAGACCCAGTACTTC. This sequence encodes CASTDIQAETQYF.

This chain connects TRBV29-1 to TRBJ2-3; TRBD2 agrees at 10 bases. V lost 4 bases, J lost 0 bases, and 10 bases stayed unmatched. Looked up from germline, CDR1 is SQVTM and CDR2 is ANQGSEA. This CDR3 has 17 amino acids. For the CDR3, the DNA is TGCAGCGTTGTGGGGGCCGGAGCGGGAGGGAGCACAGATACGCAGTATTTT. Translating it yields CSVVGAGAGGSTDTQYF.

The chain joins TRBV21-1 to TRBJ2-5; no DNA check was done on the table's D call, TRBD1. TRBV21-1 corresponds to a pseudogene. This CDR3 is 13 amino acids long. The chain's CDR3 is CASSKSREETQYF. The CDR3 bases are TGTGCCAGCAGCAAATCCAGGGAAGAGACCCAGTACTTC.

The V call is TRBV7-8, the J call TRBJ1-5; 7 positions match TRBD1. The J segment lost 10 bases and the V segment lost 4 bases, leaving 10 bases of the junction unmatched. Germline CDR1 SGHVS, CDR2 FQNEAQ. This CDR3 is built from 14 residues. The chain's CDR3 is CASSSLTGTDPQHF. The CDR3 DNA follows: TGTGCCAGCAGCTCATTGACAGGGACGGACCCCCAGCATTTT.

The J gene is TRBJ2-7, the V gene TRBV29-1; 8 bases are a match to TRBD2. With V trimmed by 1 base and J by 2 bases, 4 bases remained unmatched. This CDR3 is 14 amino acids long. CDR1 is SQVTM, CDR2 ANQGSEA, per germline. In nucleotides, the CDR3 is TGCAGCGTTGAAGTAGGACTAGCAACCTACGAGCAGTACTTC. Amino acid sequence: CSVEVGLATYEQYF.

The CDR3 bases are TGTGCCAGCGGATTAGCGGAACAAGAGACCCAGTACTTC. Amino acids: CASGLAEQETQYF. This chain connects TRBV27 to TRBJ2-5, with a possible D match to TRBD2 (6 bases). The ends were cut back, 8 bases at V and 2 bases at J, with 12 bases in the middle. Germline loops: CDR1 MNHEY, CDR2 SMNVEV (reference sequence). The CDR3 contains 13 residues.

The CDR3 DNA sequence: TGTGCCAGCAGTACCTTTCCTCTTGGCGGAAACACCATATATTTT. It translates to CASSTFPLGGNTIYF. The chain combines TRBV6-5 with TRBJ1-3; D is undetermined. CDR1 and CDR2 from the germline V gene are MNHEY and SVGAGI. V was trimmed by 5 bases and J by 4 bases, leaving 15 bases between them. The CDR3 sequence is 15 residues long.

The chain is built from TRBV14 and TRBJ1-3; D is unclear. Trimming pared 1 base from V and 3 bases from J, leaving 7 bases between. Germline CDR1 reads SGHDN; CDR2 reads FVKESK. The CDR3 has 14 amino acids. In DNA form, the CDR3 reads TGTGCCAGCAGCCAAGTTAGAGGTGGAAACACCATATATTTT. It encodes CASSQVRGGNTIYF.

The V gene is TRBV27, the J gene TRBJ1-2; D may be TRBD1 (6 bases). The CDR3 extends over 13 amino acids. Looked up from germline, CDR1 is MNHEY and CDR2 is SMNVEV (reference sequence). V lost 9 bases and J lost 7, with 18 bases in between. The CDR3 DNA reads as TGTGCCAGTTCGACAGGATTGAGTCGTGGCTACACCTTC. Its translation: CASSTGLSRGYTF.

The chain couples TRBV5-1 to TRBJ2-1; no clear D gene. V gave up 5 bases and J gave up 4 bases, with 13 bases separating them. CDR3 length equals 14 residues. The germline V gene encodes CDR1 SGHRS and CDR2 YFSETQ. CDR3 DNA: TGCGCCAGCAGTCAGGTTGGATTGTACAATGAGCAGTTCTTC. It encodes CASSQVGLYNEQFF.

The chain is built from TRBV7-2 and TRBJ2-7, with D perhaps TRBD1 (6 bases). V lost 5 bases and J lost 2, with 13 bases in between. This CDR3 is 14 amino acids long. CDR1 and CDR2 from the germline V gene are SGHTA and FQGNSA. Here the CDR3 DNA reads TGTGCCAGCAGCAATAACAGGGCGGCCTACGAGCAGTACTTC. Its protein product is CASSNNRAAYEQYF.

The genes are TRBV19 and TRBJ2-7; D remains unclear. The CDR3 is 14 amino acids. V was shortened by 7 bases and J by 0 bases, with 13 bases between the two germline ends. CDR1 is LNHDA, CDR2 SQIVND, per germline (reference sequence). In nucleotides, the CDR3 is TGTGCCAGTAAAGAAGAGGTGCACTCCTACGAGCAGTACTTC. Its translation is CASKEEVHSYEQYF.

The V and J genes are TRBV12-5 and TRBJ1-5; 8 bases are a match to TRBD1. The CDR3 loop spans 17 amino acids. From germline, CDR1 is LGHNT and CDR2 FRNRAP. The junction had 9 bases not matched to a gene; V was cut back by 3 bases and J by 2 bases. The CDR3 loop is CASGFVSGGVGNQPQHF. The CDR3 nucleotides are TGTGCTAGTGGTTTTGTTTCAGGGGGCGTTGGCAATCAGCCCCAGCATTTT.

This rearrangement joins TRBV28 to TRBJ2-7; maybe TRBD2 (5 bases). This CDR3 is built from 15 residues. Germline-derived CDR1 and CDR2 are MDHEN and SYDVKM. Trimming shortened V by 3 bases and J by 4 bases, and 16 bases separated the two germline ends. CDR3: CASSFISERSYEQYF. DNA of the CDR3: TGTGCCAGCAGTTTTATATCGGAGCGGTCTTACGAGCAGTACTTC.

This clone appeared once. The chain joins TRBV7-3 to TRBJ1-3; D not resolved. This CDR3 has 14 amino acids. Per the germline V gene, CDR1 is SGHTA and CDR2 is FQGTGA. Trimming pared 2 bases from V and 1 base from J, leaving 6 bases between. CDR3 protein: CASSLSGSGNTIYF. CDR3 coding DNA: TGTGCCAGCAGCTTATCCGGGTCTGGAAACACCATATATTTT.

This chain uses TRBV7-9 with TRBJ2-1; 11 bases map to TRBD2. After removal of 8 bases from V and 3 bases from J, the junction contained 6 bases not matched to a gene. Germline V gives CDR1 SEHNR, CDR2 FQNEAQ (reference sequence). CDR3 length: 15 amino acids. The CDR3: CASSTSGRIYNEQFF. The CDR3 nucleotides read TGTGCCAGCTCAACTAGCGGGAGAATCTACAATGAGCAGTTCTTC.

CDR3 residues: CASSYGTPNTGELFF. In DNA, the CDR3 is TGTGCCAGCAGCTATGGGACACCGAACACCGGGGAGCTGTTTTTT. The chain is built from TRBV5-6 and TRBJ2-2, with D maybe TRBD1 (6 bases). The V end lost 3 bases, the J end lost 0 bases, and 9 bases lay between the germline ends. The germline CDR1 and CDR2 sequences are SGHDT and YYEEEE. This CDR3 comprises 15 residues. The entire variable domain, with the rest obtained from reference TRBV5-6 and TRBJ2-2, is as follows: DAGVTQSPTHLIKTRGQQVTLRCSPKSGHDTVSWYQQALGQGPQFIFQYYEEEERQRGNFPDRFSGHQFPNYSSELNVNALLLGDSALYLCASSYGTPNTGELFFGEGSRLTVL.